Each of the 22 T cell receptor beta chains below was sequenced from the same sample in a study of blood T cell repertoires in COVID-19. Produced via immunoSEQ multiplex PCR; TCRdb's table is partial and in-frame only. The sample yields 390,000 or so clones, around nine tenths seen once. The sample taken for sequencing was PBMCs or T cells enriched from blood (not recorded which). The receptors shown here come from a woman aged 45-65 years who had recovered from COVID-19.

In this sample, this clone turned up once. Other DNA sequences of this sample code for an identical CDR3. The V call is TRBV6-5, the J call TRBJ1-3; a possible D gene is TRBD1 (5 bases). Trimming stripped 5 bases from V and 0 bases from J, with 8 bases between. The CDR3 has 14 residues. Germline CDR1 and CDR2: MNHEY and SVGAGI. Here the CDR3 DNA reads TGTGCCAGCAGTCGGCAGGGCTCTGGAAACACCATATATTTT. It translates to CASSRQGSGNTIYF.

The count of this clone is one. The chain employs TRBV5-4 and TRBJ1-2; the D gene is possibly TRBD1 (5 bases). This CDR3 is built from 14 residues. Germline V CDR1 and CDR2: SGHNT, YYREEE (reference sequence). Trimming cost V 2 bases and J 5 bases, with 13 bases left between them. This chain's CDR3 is CASSFAHQGYGYTF. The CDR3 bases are TGTGCCAGCAGCTTTGCACATCAGGGTTATGGCTACACCTTC.

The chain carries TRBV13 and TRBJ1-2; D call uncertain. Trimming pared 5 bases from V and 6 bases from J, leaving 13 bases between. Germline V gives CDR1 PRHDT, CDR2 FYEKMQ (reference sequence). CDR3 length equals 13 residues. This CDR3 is CASSLPNGDGYTF. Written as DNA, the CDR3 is TGTGCCAGCAGCCTACCAAACGGAGATGGCTACACCTTC. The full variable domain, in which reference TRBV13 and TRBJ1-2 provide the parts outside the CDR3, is AAGVIQSPRHLIKEKRETATLKCYPIPRHDTVYWYQQGPGQDPQFLISFYEKMQSDKGSIPDRFSAQQFSDYHSELNMSSLELGDSALYFCASSLPNGDGYTFGSGTRLTVV.

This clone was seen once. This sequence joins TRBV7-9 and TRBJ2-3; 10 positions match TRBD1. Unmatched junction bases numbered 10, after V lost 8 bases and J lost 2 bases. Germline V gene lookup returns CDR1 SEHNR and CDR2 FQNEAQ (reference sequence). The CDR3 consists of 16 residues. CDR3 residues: CASSPGTGAPTDTQYF. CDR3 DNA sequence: TGTGCCAGCTCCCCCGGGACAGGGGCCCCCACAGATACGCAGTATTTT.

The CDR3 region is CASSDPGLETQFF. CDR3 sequence (DNA): TGTGCCAGCAGCGATCCGGGACTAGAAACGCAGTTCTTC. This chain uses TRBV7-2 with TRBJ2-1; 8 bases are a match to TRBD2. Unmatched junction bases numbered 9, after V lost 5 bases and J lost 12 bases. CDR3 length equals 13 residues. Germline V gives CDR1 SGHTA, CDR2 FQGNSA.

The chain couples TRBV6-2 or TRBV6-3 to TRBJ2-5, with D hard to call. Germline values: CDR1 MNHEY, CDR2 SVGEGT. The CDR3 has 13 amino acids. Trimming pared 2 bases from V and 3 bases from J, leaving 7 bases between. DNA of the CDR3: TGTGCCAGCAGTTACCCCCCAGAAGAGACCCAGTACTTC. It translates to CASSYPPEETQYF.

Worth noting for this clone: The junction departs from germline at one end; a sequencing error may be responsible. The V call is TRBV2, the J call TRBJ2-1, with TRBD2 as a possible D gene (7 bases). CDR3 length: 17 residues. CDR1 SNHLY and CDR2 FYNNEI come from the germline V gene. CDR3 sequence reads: CASREGGGVADYNEQFF. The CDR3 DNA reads TGTGCCAGCAGGGAAGGAGGGGGGGTAGCAGACTACAATGAGCAGTTCTTC.

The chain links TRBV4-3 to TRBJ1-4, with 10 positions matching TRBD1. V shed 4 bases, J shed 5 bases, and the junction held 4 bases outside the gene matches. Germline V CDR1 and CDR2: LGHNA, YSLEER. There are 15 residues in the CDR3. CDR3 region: CASSLKDRGNEKLFF. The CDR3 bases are TGCGCCAGCAGCCTGAAGGACAGGGGGAATGAAAAACTGTTTTTT.

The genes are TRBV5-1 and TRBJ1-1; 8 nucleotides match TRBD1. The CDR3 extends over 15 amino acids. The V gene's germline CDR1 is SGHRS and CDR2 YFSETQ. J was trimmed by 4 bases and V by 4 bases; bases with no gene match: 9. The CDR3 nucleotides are TGCGCCAGCAGCCACGGACAGGGTGGGATCACTGAAGCTTTCTTT. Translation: CASSHGQGGITEAFF.

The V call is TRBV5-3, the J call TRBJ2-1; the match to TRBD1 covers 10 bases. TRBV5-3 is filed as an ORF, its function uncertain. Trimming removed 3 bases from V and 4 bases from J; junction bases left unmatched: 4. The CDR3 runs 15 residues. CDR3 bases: TGTGCCAGAAGCTCCGACAGGGGGCCTTACAATGAGCAGTTCTTC. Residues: CARSSDRGPYNEQFF.

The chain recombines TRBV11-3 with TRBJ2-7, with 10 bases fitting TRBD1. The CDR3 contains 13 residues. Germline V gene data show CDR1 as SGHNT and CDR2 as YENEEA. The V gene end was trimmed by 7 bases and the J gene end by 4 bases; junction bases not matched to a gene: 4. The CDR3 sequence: CASKGTGEYEQYF. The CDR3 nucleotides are TGTGCCAGCAAGGGGACAGGGGAGTACGAGCAGTACTTC.

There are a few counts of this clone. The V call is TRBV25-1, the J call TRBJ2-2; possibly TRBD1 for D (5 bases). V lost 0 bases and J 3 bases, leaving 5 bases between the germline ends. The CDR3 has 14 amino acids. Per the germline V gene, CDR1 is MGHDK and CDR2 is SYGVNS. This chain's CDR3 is CASSEYRDTGELFF. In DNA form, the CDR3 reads TGTGCCAGCAGTGAATACAGGGACACCGGGGAGCTGTTTTTT.

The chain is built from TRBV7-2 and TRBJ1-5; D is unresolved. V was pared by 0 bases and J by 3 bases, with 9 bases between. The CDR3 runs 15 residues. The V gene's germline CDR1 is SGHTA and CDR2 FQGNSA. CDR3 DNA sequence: TGTGCCAGCAGCTTAGCATCAGGTAACAATCAGCCCCAGCATTTT. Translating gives CASSLASGNNQPQHF.

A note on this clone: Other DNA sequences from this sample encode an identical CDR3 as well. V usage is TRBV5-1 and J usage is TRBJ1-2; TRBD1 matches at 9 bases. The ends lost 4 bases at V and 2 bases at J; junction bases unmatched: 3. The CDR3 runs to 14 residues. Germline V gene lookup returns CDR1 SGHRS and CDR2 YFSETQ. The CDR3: CASSTGQGNYGYTF. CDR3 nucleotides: TGCGCCAGCAGCACGGGACAGGGCAACTATGGCTACACCTTC. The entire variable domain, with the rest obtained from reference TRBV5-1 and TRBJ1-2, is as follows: KAGVTQTPRYLIKTRGQQVTLSCSPISGHRSVSWYQQTPGQGLQFLFEYFSETQRNKGNFPGRFSGRQFSNSRSEMNVSTLELGDSALYLCASSTGQGNYGYTFGSGTRLTVV.

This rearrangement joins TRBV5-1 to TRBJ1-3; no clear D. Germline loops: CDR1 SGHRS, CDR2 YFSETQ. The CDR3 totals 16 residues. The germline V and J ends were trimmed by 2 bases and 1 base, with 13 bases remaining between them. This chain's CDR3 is CASSLGSGVSGNTIYF. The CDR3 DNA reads TGCGCCAGCAGCTTAGGTAGCGGGGTTTCTGGAAACACCATATATTTT.

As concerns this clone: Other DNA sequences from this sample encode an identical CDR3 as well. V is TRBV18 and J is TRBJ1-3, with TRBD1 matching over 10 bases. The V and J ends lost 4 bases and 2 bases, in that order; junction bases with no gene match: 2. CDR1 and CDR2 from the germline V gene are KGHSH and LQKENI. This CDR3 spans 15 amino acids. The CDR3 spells CASSRDRGPGNTIYF. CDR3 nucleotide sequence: TGTGCCAGCTCACGCGACAGGGGGCCTGGAAACACCATATATTTT.

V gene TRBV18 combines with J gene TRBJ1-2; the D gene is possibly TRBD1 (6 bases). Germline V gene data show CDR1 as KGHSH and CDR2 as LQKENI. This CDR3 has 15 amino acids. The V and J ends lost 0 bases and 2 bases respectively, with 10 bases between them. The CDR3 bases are TGTGCCAGCTCACCACCGGGGACACAAAACTATGGCTACACCTTC. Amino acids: CASSPPGTQNYGYTF.

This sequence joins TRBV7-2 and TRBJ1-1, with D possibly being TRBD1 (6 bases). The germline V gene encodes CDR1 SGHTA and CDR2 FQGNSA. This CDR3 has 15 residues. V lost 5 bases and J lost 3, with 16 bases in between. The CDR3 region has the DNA TGTGCCAGCAGCCTCCACAGGGTCAGGTACACTGAAGCTTTCTTT. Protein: CASSLHRVRYTEAFF.

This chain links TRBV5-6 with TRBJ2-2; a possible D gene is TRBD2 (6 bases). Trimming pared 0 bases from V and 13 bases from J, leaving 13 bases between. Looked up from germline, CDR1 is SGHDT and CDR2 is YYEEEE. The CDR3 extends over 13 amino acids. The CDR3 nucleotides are TGTGCCAGCAGCTTGGCCGTAGCGGTGGGGCTGTTTTTT. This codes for CASSLAVAVGLFF.

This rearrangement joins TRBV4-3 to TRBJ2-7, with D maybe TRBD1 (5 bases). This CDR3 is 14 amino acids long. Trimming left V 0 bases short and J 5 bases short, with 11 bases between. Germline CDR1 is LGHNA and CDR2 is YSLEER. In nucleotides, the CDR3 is TGCGCCAGCAGCCAAGACAGGGCAACCAACGAGCAGTACTTC. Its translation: CASSQDRATNEQYF.

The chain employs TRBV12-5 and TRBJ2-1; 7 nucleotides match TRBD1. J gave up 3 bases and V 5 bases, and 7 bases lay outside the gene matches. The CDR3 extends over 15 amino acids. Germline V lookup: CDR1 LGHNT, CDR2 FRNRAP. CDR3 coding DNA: TGTGCTAGTGGTCCAGGGACAGATTACTACAATGAGCAGTTCTTC. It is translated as CASGPGTDYYNEQFF. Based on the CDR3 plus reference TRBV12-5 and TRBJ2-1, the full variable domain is DARVTQTPRHKVTEMGQEVTMRCQPILGHNTVFWYRQTMMQGLELLAYFRNRAPLDDSGMPKDRFSAEMPDATLATLKIQPSEPRDSAVYFCASGPGTDYYNEQFFGPGTRLTVL.

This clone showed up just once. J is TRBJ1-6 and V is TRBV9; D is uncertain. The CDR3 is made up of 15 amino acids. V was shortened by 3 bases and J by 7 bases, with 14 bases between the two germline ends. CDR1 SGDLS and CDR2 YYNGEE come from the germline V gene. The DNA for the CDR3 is TGTGCCAGCAGCGCCCGGGGTACAGAGAATTCACCCCTCCACTTT. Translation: CASSARGTENSPLHF.